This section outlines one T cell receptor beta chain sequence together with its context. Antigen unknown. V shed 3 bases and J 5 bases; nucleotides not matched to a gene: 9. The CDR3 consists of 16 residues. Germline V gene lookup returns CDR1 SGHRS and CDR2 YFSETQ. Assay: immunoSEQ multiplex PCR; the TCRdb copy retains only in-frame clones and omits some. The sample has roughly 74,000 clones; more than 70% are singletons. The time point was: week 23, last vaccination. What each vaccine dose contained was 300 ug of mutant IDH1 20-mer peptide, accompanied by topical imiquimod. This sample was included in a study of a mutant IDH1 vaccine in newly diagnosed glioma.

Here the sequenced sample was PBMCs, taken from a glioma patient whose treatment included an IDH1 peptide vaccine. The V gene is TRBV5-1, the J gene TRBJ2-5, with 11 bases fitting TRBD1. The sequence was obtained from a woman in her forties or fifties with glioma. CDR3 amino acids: CASSWQGQGELETQYF. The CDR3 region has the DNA TGCGCCAGCAGCTGGCAGGGACAGGGGGAGTTGGAGACCCAGTACTTC.